This is a list of T cell receptor beta chains from one sample in a study of long-term antiretroviral therapy in people with HIV. Libraries were prepared by immunoSEQ multiplex PCR; TCRdb keeps only in-frame clonotypes and omits some of them. Counted here are roughly 30,000 clones, approximately 90% occurring once; the ten biggest clones make up 7% to 9.5%. The specimen was unsorted PBMCs, collected 3.2 years before starting antiretroviral therapy. The receptors originated from a man in his forties or fifties with HIV. The CDR3 runs from the conserved cysteine through the conserved F or W. Fields, in order: clone size, D gene, V gene, J gene, CDR3 DNA, CDR3 protein. D genes are given only for firm matches. Clone size is stated in some rows and not others, as once, few, many or a class when expanded.

clone size: -
D gene: -
V gene: TRBV7-9
J gene: TRBJ2-7
CDR3 DNA: TGTGCCAGCAGCTTGGGGAAGGGGAGGGGGTCCTCCGAGCAGTACTTC
CDR3 protein: CASSLGKGRGSSEQYF

clone size: -
D gene: TRBD1
V gene: TRBV6-5
J gene: TRBJ2-7
CDR3 DNA: TGTGCCAGCCCTAGAAAGACAGGGCAAGCCTACGAGCAGTACTTC
CDR3 protein: CASPRKTGQAYEQYF

clone size: -
D gene: -
V gene: TRBV6-1
J gene: TRBJ1-1
CDR3 DNA: TGTGCCAGCAGTGAAGTCGAGGGCACTGAAGCTTTCTTT
CDR3 protein: CASSEVEGTEAFF

clone size: -
D gene: -
V gene: TRBV2
J gene: TRBJ2-5
CDR3 DNA: TGTGCCAGCAGTGAAGCGCTTCGTCTATTGGAGACCCAGTACTTC
CDR3 protein: CASSEALRLLETQYF

clone size: -
D gene: -
V gene: TRBV28
J gene: TRBJ1-4
CDR3 DNA: TGTGCCAGCAGTTTTCCTAATGAAAAACTGTTTTTT
CDR3 protein: CASSFPNEKLFF

clone size: -
D gene: TRBD1
V gene: TRBV7-9
J gene: TRBJ1-2
CDR3 DNA: TGTGCCAGCAGCCGAGGACAGGGTAGAGATGGCTACACCTTC
CDR3 protein: CASSRGQGRDGYTF

clone size: -
D gene: -
V gene: TRBV5-1
J gene: TRBJ2-1
CDR3 DNA: TGCGCCAGCAGCTACCAGGGGTACAATGAGCAGTTCTTC
CDR3 protein: CASSYQGYNEQFF

clone size: once
D gene: -
V gene: TRBV7-9
J gene: TRBJ2-5
CDR3 DNA: TGTGCCAGCAGCTTCTTGACAGAAAAAGAGACCCAGTACTTC
CDR3 protein: CASSFLTEKETQYF

clone size: -
D gene: -
V gene: TRBV5-5
J gene: TRBJ2-2
CDR3 DNA: TGTGCCAGCAGCTTGGCGCACGCGAACACCGGGGAGCTGTTTTTT
CDR3 protein: CASSLAHANTGELFF

clone size: -
D gene: -
V gene: TRBV6-6
J gene: TRBJ1-1
CDR3 DNA: TGTGCCATCATGGATACACTGAACACTGAAGCTTTCTTT
CDR3 protein: CAIMDTLNTEAFF

clone size: -
D gene: -
V gene: TRBV18
J gene: TRBJ1-5
CDR3 DNA: TGTGCCAGCTCACCATCAAAGAATCAGCCCCAGCATTTT
CDR3 protein: CASSPSKNQPQHF

clone size: -
D gene: -
V gene: TRBV7-8
J gene: TRBJ2-3
CDR3 DNA: TGTGCCAGCAGCTCACGACCCGGGCACACAGATACGCAGTATTTT
CDR3 protein: CASSSRPGHTDTQYF

clone size: -
D gene: -
V gene: TRBV7-9
J gene: TRBJ1-3
CDR3 DNA: TGTGCCAGCAGCTCGCCACGGACATTGGGAAACACCATATATTTT
CDR3 protein: CASSSPRTLGNTIYF

clone size: once
D gene: -
V gene: TRBV28
J gene: TRBJ2-5
CDR3 DNA: TGTGCCAGCAGTTTTGGGGACCGGGGCCAAGAGACCCAGTACTTC
CDR3 protein: CASSFGDRGQETQYF

clone size: once
D gene: TRBD1
V gene: TRBV5-1
J gene: TRBJ2-1
CDR3 DNA: TGCGCCAGCAGCTTGACAGGGGGAAATAATGAGCAGTTCTTC
CDR3 protein: CASSLTGGNNEQFF

clone size: -
D gene: -
V gene: TRBV6-1
J gene: TRBJ2-7
CDR3 DNA: TGTGCCAGCAGTGATGGGGGGGCCTTAAACTACGAGCAGTACTTC
CDR3 protein: CASSDGGALNYEQYF

clone size: -
D gene: -
V gene: TRBV7-6
J gene: TRBJ2-3
CDR3 DNA: TGTGCCAGCAGCTTAGAGATAGCGGAAGGGGGCACAGATACGCAGTATTTT
CDR3 protein: CASSLEIAEGGTDTQYF

clone size: once
D gene: -
V gene: TRBV4-3
J gene: TRBJ2-1
CDR3 DNA: TGCGCCAGCAGCCTCGGGACCGGGGACTACAATGAGCAGTTCTTC
CDR3 protein: CASSLGTGDYNEQFF

clone size: -
D gene: -
V gene: TRBV27
J gene: TRBJ1-2
CDR3 DNA: TGTGCCAGCAGTTCCGATAAGGACTATGGCTACACCTTC
CDR3 protein: CASSSDKDYGYTF

clone size: -
D gene: -
V gene: TRBV6-1
J gene: TRBJ2-7
CDR3 DNA: TGTGCCAGCAGTTCAGATCCTAGGAGCTCCTACGAGCAGTACTTC
CDR3 protein: CASSSDPRSSYEQYF

clone size: once
D gene: TRBD2
V gene: TRBV6-5
J gene: TRBJ2-5
CDR3 DNA: TGTGCCAGCAGTCGGACTAGCGGGAGCGTAGAGACCCAGTACTTC
CDR3 protein: CASSRTSGSVETQYF

clone size: -
D gene: TRBD1
V gene: TRBV5-1
J gene: TRBJ1-4
CDR3 DNA: TGCGCCAGCAGCCGGGGCAGGGGGTCCTCTAATGAAAAACTGTTTTTT
CDR3 protein: CASSRGRGSSNEKLFF

clone size: -
D gene: -
V gene: TRBV20-1
J gene: TRBJ1-1
CDR3 DNA: TGCAGTGCTCTTTCCAACACTGAAGCTTTCTTT
CDR3 protein: CSALSNTEAFF

clone size: -
D gene: TRBD2
V gene: TRBV13
J gene: TRBJ2-6
CDR3 DNA: TGTGCCAGCAGGAAAGCGGGAGTTGGGGCCAACGTCCTGACTTTC
CDR3 protein: CASRKAGVGANVLTF

clone size: few
D gene: TRBD1
V gene: TRBV6-5
J gene: TRBJ1-3
CDR3 DNA: TGTGCCAGCAGCTTCGACAGGGCTTCTGGAAACACCATATATTTT
CDR3 protein: CASSFDRASGNTIYF

clone size: -
D gene: -
V gene: TRBV6-5
J gene: TRBJ2-7
CDR3 DNA: TGTGCCAGCAGTTATTCGGGAGCGAGTACGGAGCAGTACTTC
CDR3 protein: CASSYSGASTEQYF